The sequence of this T cell receptor beta chain was determined in a study of blood T cell repertoires in COVID-19. Whole-study context: Some COVID-19 samples were acute and others convalescent; all came from the United States, Italy and Spain.

Looked up from germline, CDR1 is GTSNPN and CDR2 is SVGIG (reference sequence). The CDR3 length is 15 residues. J was trimmed by 4 bases and V by 6 bases; bases with no gene match: 14. This clone was detected once. Using immunoSEQ multiplex PCR, the repertoire was profiled, and TCRdb retains in-frame clones only, with some absent. The sample has roughly 58,000 clones, roughly 70% seen once; the top ten hold about half. The sequenced sample was PBMCs or T cells enriched from blood (not recorded which). This TCR derives from a woman aged 55-70 years who had been exposed to COVID-19. This rearrangement joins TRBV30 to TRBJ1-1; 7 nucleotides agree with TRBD1. For the CDR3, the DNA is TGTGCCTGCCACCAGGGGGTAGTCCACGGCACTGAAGCTTTCTTT. It is translated as CACHQGVVHGTEAFF.